These 9 T cell receptor beta chains were sequenced from one sample in a study of spatial heterogeneity in lung cancer. Regarding time point: sample taken at primary tumor resection. TCRdb itself ran the 5' RACE reads through MiXCR, one entry per CDR3 protein. The data hold 48,000 or so distinct CDR3 sequences, with over 4.5% observed a single time. This sample comprised PBMCs, obtained at surgery. These receptors came from a male donor with early-stage non-small cell lung cancer.

This clonotype has a count of ten or more. This chain joins TRBV5-5 and TRBJ1-5, with D unresolved. V was shortened by 5 bases and J by 0 bases, with 6 bases between the two germline ends. Germline V CDR1 and CDR2: SGHKS, YYEKEE (reference sequence). This CDR3 is built from 13 residues. For the CDR3, the DNA is TGTGCCAGCAGGTGGGATAGCAATCAGCCCCAGCATTTT. Protein product: CASRWDSNQPQHF.

This clonotype was seen repeatedly, ten times or more. V gene TRBV7-9 combines with J gene TRBJ2-7; D not certain. Trimming took 5 bases from V and 2 from J, leaving 10 bases between them. The CDR3 has 13 amino acids. Germline V CDR1 and CDR2: SEHNR, FQNEAQ (reference sequence). The CDR3 is CASSLSKPYEQYF. DNA for the CDR3: TGTGCCAGCAGCCTATCCAAGCCCTACGAGCAGTACTTC.

This clonotype came up many times. The V call is TRBV7-9, the J call TRBJ1-2; possible D gene TRBD1, 6 bases. This CDR3 is 15 amino acids long. The germline V gene has CDR1 SEHNR and CDR2 FQNEAQ (reference sequence). V lost 0 bases to trimming and J lost 4 bases, with 12 bases between them. CDR3 region: CASSLAGQSTYGYTF. In DNA form, the CDR3 reads TGTGCCAGCAGCTTAGCCGGACAGTCAACCTATGGCTACACCTTC.

This clonotype was counted ten times or more. J is TRBJ2-5 and V is TRBV20-1, with 13 bases that match TRBD2. The CDR3 has 15 residues. The trim removed 5 bases at V and 4 bases at J, leaving 7 bases unmatched. Germline CDR1 is DFQATT and CDR2 is SNEGSKA (reference sequence). The CDR3 loop reads CSASTTSGRTETQYF. Written as DNA, the CDR3 is TGCAGTGCTTCGACGACTAGCGGGAGGACAGAGACCCAGTACTTC.

Many counts were recorded for this clonotype. The chain joins TRBV20-1 to TRBJ2-3, with D hard to call. Trimming removed 0 bases at V and 4 bases at J, with 8 bases between. CDR1 and CDR2 (germline): DFQATT, SNEGSKA (reference sequence). This CDR3 spans 13 amino acids. The chain's CDR3 is CSARDKVPDTQYF. The CDR3 DNA is TGCAGTGCTAGAGATAAAGTCCCAGATACGCAGTATTTT.

This clonotype was observed many times. The chain links TRBV9 to TRBJ2-1; a weak D match, TRBD1 (5 bases). The V and J ends lost 1 base and 6 bases respectively, with 5 bases between them. The CDR3 runs to 12 residues. Germline V gene sequence: CDR1 SGDLS, CDR2 YYNGEE. CDR3 sequence (DNA): TGTGCCAGCAGCGTACAGGGCAATGAGCAGTTCTTC. This translates into CASSVQGNEQFF.

The chain combines TRBV12-3 or TRBV12-4 with TRBJ1-1; weak D call: TRBD1 (5 bases). The CDR3 spans 14 residues. Trimming took off 4 bases at V and 4 bases at J, with 13 bases between the two ends. CDR3 DNA sequence: TGTGCCAGCAGTTCTTTGGGCGGGGGCACTGAAGCTTTCTTT. Translating gives CASSSLGGGTEAFF.

This clonotype was seen at least ten times. V is TRBV20-1 and J is TRBJ1-1; possibly TRBD1 for D (5 bases). Trimming stripped 3 bases from V and 8 bases from J, with 10 bases between. CDR1 and CDR2 (germline): DFQATT, SNEGSKA (reference sequence). The CDR3 consists of 11 residues. The CDR3 loop is CSARVAGEAFF. The CDR3 bases are TGCAGTGCTAGGGTGGCAGGGGAAGCTTTCTTT.

This clonotype was observed many times. This chain links TRBV5-1 with TRBJ1-1; the D is unclear. CDR1 is SGHRS, CDR2 YFSETQ, per germline. The CDR3 contains 13 residues. V was trimmed by 2 bases and J by 3 bases, leaving 8 bases between them. Here the CDR3 reads CASSFDEDTEAFF. DNA for the CDR3: TGCGCCAGCAGCTTCGACGAGGACACTGAAGCTTTCTTT.